This T cell receptor (beta chain) comes out of a study of T-cell memory formation after mild COVID-19. Study observations and caveats: CD4+ contracting clones lay mainly in CM and EM, CD8+ ones in EMRA. Cross-reactive memory appears to have joined, as suggested by some responding clones showing up in pre-infection memory.

Concerning this clonotype itself: Its antigen is as yet unknown.

5'RACE primed from the constant segment yielded TCR alpha and TCR beta cDNA libraries bearing sample barcodes and UMIs. MiXCR was run by TCRdb on the 5' RACE reads, yielding one entry per CDR3 protein. The data show about 320,000 distinct CDR3 sequences, over 11% seen once. This TCR came from a man between 18 and 29 years old who had mild COVID-19 (a few samples of this study predate the infection). Cell type and time point are not known. The sequenced material came from PBMCs or a T cell subset sorted from them (not recorded which).

CDR3 amino acids: CASSLRLAGVGNEQFF. CDR3 nucleotide sequence: TGTGCCAGCAGCCTAAGACTAGCGGGGGTAGGCAATGAGCAGTTCTTC. The V call is TRBV7-2, the J call TRBJ2-1, with TRBD2 matching over 12 bases. With 5 bases clipped from V and 6 bases from J, the junction kept 8 bases outside the gene matches. The CDR3 spans 16 residues. Germline V gene sequence: CDR1 SGHTA, CDR2 FQGNSA.